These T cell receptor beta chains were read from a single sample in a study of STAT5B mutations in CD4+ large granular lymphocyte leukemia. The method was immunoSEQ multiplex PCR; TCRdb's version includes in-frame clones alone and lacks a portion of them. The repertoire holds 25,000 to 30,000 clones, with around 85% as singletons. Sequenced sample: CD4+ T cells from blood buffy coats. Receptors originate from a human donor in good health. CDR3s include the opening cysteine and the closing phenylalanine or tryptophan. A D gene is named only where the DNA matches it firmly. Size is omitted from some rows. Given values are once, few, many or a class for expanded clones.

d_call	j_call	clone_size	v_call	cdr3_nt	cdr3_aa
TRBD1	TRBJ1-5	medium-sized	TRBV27	TGTGCCAGCAGTTCCGGGACAGGGGCCAATCAGCCCCAGCATTTT	CASSSGTGANQPQHF
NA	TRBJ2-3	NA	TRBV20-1	TGCAGTGCCTGGGCTAAAAGTGAGTATTTT	CSAWAKSEYF
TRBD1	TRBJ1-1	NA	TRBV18	TGTGCCAGCTCCTCCACGACAGGGGGCAGAACTGAAGCTTTCTTT	CASSSTTGGRTEAFF
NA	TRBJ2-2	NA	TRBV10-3	TGTGCCATCAGTGATAGTGGGGAGCTGTTTTTT	CAISDSGELFF
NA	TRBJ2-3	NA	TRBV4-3	TGCGCCAGCAGCCAAACGGCACCCGTTCCAGATACGCAGTATTTT	CASSQTAPVPDTQYF
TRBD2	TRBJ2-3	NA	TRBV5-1	TGCGCCAGCAGCTTGGGACTAGCGGTCACAGATACGCAGTATTTT	CASSLGLAVTDTQYF
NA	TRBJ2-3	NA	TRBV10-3	TGTGCCATCAGTGACGGGCAGGGGAGCACAGATACGCAGTATTTT	CAISDGQGSTDTQYF
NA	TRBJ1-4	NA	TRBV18	TGTGCCAGCTCACCAAATGTCGGGGGGAGAGAAAAACTGTTTTTT	CASSPNVGGREKLFF
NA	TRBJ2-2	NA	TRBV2	TGTGCCAGCATGGGACCTCCGCATAGGAACACCGGGGAGCTGTTTTTT	CASMGPPHRNTGELFF
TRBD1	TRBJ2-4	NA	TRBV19	TGTGCCAGTAGTATAGATCTGACAGGGGCCACCCTTCCGCTAGCCAAAAACATTCAGTACTTC	CASSIDLTGATLPLAKNIQYF
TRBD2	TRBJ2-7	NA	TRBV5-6	TGTGCCAGCAGCTTGGTGACCTCCTCGGGGGGGTGGCAGTACTTC	CASSLVTSSGGWQYF
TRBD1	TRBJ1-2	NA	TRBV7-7	TGTGCTAGCAGCTTAGATCCCAGGCGGACAGGGTCTGTCTATGGCTACACCTTC	CASSLDPRRTGSVYGYTF
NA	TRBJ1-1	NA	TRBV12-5	TGTGCTAGTGGTTTCTCAAGGACTGAAGCTTTCTTT	CASGFSRTEAFF
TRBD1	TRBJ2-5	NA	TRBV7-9	TGTGCCAGCAGCTCGACAGGGGGCACGGAGACCCAGTACTTC	CASSSTGGTETQYF
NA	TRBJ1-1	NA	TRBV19	TGTGCCAGTAGTCCATGGACGGAGAACACTGAAGCTTTCTTT	CASSPWTENTEAFF
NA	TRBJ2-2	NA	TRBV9	TGTGCCAGCAGCTTTCTTACGAGGGCCGGGGAGCTGTTTTTT	CASSFLTRAGELFF
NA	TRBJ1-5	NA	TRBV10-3	TGTGCCATCCCTCGGAATCAGCCCCAGCATTTT	CAIPRNQPQHF
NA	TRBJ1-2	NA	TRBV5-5	TGTGCCAGCAGCTTGGCCTCCCTACCCCAGGTCTCGGATGGCTACACCTTC	CASSLASLPQVSDGYTF
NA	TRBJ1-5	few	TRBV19	TGTGCCAGTAAACCTGCACCTAATCAGCCCCAGCATTTT	CASKPAPNQPQHF
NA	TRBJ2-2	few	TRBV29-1	TGCAGCGTTACGGAGGGTTTTAACACCGGGGAGCTGTTTTTT	CSVTEGFNTGELFF
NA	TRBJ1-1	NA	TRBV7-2	TGTGCCAGCACCTCGGGGCAGAACACTGAAGCTTTCTTT	CASTSGQNTEAFF
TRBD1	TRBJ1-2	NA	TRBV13	TGTGCCAGCAGCAGGCCCTTTTGGAGGGGGAGACAGGGTCCGGCCTATGGCTACACCTTC	CASSRPFWRGRQGPAYGYTF
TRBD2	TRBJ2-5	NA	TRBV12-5	TGTGCTAGTGGTTTGGTGTTAGAGACTAGCGGGCAAAAAGAGACCCAGTACTTC	CASGLVLETSGQKETQYF
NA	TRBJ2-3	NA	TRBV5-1	TGCGCCAGCAGCCCGGGGCGGGGTGGAGATACGCAGTATTTT	CASSPGRGGDTQYF
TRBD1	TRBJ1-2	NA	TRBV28	TGTGCCAGCAAGGGACAGGGGGCGCATATACTCTATGGCTACACCTTC	CASKGQGAHILYGYTF
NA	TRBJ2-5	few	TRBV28	TGTGCCAGCAGTTCCCCAGGAGCCTACACCGAGACCCAGTACTTC	CASSSPGAYTETQYF
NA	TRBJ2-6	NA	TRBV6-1	TGTGCTAGCACCCCAGGGCCACGTGGGGCCAACGTCCTGACTTTC	CASTPGPRGANVLTF
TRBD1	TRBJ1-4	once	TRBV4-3	TGCGCCAGCAGCCAAGATCCAGGACAGGGGTTGGGTGAAAAACTGTTTTTT	CASSQDPGQGLGEKLFF
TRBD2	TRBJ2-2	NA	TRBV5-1	TGCGCCAGCAGCTTGGAAGGACTAGCACCCGGGGAGCTGTTTTTT	CASSLEGLAPGELFF
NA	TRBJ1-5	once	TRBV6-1	TGTGCCAGCAGTCCAGGTAATAGCAATCAGCCCCAGCATTTT	CASSPGNSNQPQHF
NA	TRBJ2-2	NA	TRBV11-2	TGTGCCAGCAGCCCCGGACAGAACACCGGGGAGCTGTTTTTT	CASSPGQNTGELFF
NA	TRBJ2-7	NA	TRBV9	TGTGCCAGCAGCGTAGGCCCCGGGCAGAGCTCCTACGAGCAGTACTTC	CASSVGPGQSSYEQYF
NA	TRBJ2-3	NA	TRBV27	TGTGCCAGCAGTTTTCAGGGCGATACGCAGTATTTT	CASSFQGDTQYF
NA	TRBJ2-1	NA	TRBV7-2	TGTGCCAGCCACTCTACCCCTTACAATGAGCAGTTCTTC	CASHSTPYNEQFF
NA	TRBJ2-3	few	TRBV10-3	TGTGCCACACACCCGGTGACTAGTAGCACAGATACGCAGTATTTT	CATHPVTSSTDTQYF
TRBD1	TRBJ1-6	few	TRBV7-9	TGTGCCAGCAGCTTGGACAGGGAGAATTCACCCCTCCACTTT	CASSLDRENSPLHF
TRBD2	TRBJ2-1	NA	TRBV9	TGTGCCAGCAGCATTAGCGGGGGGACCTACAATGAGCAGTTCTTC	CASSISGGTYNEQFF
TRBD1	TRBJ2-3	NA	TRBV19	TGTGCCAGTAGAGGTCCACCCACCCGACGCGCGGACAGGGCGACAGATACGCAGTATTTT	CASRGPPTRRADRATDTQYF
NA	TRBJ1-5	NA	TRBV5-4	TGTGCCAGCAGCGAGAGACCCGGACCGGATCAGCCCCAGCATTTT	CASSERPGPDQPQHF
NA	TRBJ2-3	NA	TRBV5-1	TGCGCCAGCAGCTTGGGGCGGACAGCAGGCACAGATACGCAGTATTTT	CASSLGRTAGTDTQYF
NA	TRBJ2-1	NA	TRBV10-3	TGTGCCATCAGTGACCGGACACAGGATGAGCAGTTCTTC	CAISDRTQDEQFF
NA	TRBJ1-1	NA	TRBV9	TGTGCCAGCAGCGCGGGGGGTTTTAACACTGAAGCTTTCTTT	CASSAGGFNTEAFF
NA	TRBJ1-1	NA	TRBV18	TGTGCCAGCTCACCACCTGGTGGCGTTCAGGGCTCTGAAGCTTTCTTT	CASSPPGGVQGSEAFF
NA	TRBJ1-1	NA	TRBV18	TGTGCCAGCTCACCACCGCGGGGTCCGAACACTGAAGCTTTCTTT	CASSPPRGPNTEAFF
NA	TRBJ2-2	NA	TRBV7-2	TGTGCCAGCAGCTTAATCGGGGGTGCCCATGTGGCGGAGCTGTTTTTT	CASSLIGGAHVAELFF